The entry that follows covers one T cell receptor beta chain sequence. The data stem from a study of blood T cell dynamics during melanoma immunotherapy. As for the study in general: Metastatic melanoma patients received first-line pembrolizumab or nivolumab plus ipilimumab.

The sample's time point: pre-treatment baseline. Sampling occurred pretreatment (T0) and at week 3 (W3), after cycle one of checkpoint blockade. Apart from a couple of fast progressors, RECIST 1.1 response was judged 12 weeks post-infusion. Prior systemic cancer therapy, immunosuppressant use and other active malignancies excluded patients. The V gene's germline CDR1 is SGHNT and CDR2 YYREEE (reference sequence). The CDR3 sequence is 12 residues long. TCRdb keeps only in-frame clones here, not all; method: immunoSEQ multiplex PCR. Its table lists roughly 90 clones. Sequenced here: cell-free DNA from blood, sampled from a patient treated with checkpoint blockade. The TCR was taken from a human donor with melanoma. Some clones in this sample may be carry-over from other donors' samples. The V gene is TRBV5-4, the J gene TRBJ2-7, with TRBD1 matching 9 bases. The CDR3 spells CATGTGILEQYF. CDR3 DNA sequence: TGTGCTACCGGGACAGGGATCCTCGAGCAGTACTTC.